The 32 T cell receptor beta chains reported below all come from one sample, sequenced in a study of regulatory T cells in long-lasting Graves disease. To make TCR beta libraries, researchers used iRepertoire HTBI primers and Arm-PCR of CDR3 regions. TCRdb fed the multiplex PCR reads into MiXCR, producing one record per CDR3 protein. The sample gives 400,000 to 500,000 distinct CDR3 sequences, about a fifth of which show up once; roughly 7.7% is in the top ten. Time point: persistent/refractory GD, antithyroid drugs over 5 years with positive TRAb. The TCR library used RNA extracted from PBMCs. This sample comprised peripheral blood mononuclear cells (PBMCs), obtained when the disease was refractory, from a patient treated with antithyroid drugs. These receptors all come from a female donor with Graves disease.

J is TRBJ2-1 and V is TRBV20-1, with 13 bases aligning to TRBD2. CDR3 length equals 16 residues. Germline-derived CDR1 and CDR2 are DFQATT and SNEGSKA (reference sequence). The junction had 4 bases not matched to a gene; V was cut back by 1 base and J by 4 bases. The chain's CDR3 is CSARAGLAGAYNEQFF. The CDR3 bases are TGCAGTGCTAGAGCTGGACTAGCGGGAGCTTACAATGAGCAGTTCTTC.

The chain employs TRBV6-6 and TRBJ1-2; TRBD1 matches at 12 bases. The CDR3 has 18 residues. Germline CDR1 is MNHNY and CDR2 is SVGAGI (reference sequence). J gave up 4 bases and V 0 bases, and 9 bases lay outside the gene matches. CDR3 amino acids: CASSYSMGQGARGYGYTF. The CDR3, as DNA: TGTGCCAGCAGTTACTCGATGGGACAGGGGGCGCGAGGCTATGGCTACACCTTC.

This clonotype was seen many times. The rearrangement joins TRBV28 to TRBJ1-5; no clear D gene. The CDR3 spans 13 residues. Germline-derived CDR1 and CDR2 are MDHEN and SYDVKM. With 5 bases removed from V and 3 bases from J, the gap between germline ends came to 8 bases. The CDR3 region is CASSTGHNQPQHF. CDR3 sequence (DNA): TGTGCCAGCAGTACCGGGCACAATCAGCCCCAGCATTTT.

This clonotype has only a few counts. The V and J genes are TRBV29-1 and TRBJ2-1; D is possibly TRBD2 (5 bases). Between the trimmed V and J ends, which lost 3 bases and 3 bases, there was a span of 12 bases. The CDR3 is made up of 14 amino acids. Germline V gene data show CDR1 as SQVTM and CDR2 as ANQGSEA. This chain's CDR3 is CSVEVGEGYNEQFF. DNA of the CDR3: TGCAGCGTTGAGGTGGGAGAGGGCTACAATGAGCAGTTCTTC.

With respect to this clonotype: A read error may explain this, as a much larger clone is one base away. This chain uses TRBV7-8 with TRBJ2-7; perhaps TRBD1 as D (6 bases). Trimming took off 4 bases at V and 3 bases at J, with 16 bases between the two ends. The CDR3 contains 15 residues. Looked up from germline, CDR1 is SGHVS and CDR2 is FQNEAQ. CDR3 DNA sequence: TGTGCCAGCAGCTCTCTCCGGACAGCCATCTACGAGCAGTACTTC. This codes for CASSSLRTAIYEQYF.

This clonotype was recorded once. Here the CDR3 DNA reads TGTGCCAGCAGCGTAGGTACCGGACCTGGAGGAGAGCAGTACTTC. Its protein product is CASSVGTGPGGEQYF. This chain joins TRBV9 and TRBJ2-7, with a possible D match to TRBD2 (5 bases). Trimming took off 0 bases at V and 7 bases at J, with 17 bases between the two ends. This CDR3 region has 15 residues. Looked up from germline, CDR1 is SGDLS and CDR2 is YYNGEE. Variable domain in full (rest from reference TRBV9 and TRBJ2-7): DSGVTQTPKHLITATGQRVTLRCSPRSGDLSVYWYQQSLDQGLQFLIQYYNGEERAKGNILERFSAQQFPDLHSELNLSSLELGDSALYFCASSVGTGPGGEQYFGPGTRLTVT.

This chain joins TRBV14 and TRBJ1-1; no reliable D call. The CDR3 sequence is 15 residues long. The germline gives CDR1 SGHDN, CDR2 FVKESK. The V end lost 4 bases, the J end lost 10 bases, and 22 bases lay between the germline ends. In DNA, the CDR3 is TGTGCCAGCAGCCTTATTGACCGGGCCTCGACGGGAGCTTTCTTT. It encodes CASSLIDRASTGAFF.

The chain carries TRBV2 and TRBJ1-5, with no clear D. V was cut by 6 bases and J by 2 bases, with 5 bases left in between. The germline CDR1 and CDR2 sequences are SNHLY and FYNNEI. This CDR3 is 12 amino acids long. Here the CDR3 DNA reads TGTGCCAGCAGAGTGGGCAATCAGCCCCAGCATTTT. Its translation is CASRVGNQPQHF.

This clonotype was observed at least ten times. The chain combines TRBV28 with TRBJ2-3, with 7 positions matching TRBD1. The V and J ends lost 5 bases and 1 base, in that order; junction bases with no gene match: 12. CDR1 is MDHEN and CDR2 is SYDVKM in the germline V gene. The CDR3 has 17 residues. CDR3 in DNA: TGTGCCAGCAGTCTTCGGACAGGATCGACTGGCACAGATACGCAGTATTTT. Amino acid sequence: CASSLRTGSTGTDTQYF.

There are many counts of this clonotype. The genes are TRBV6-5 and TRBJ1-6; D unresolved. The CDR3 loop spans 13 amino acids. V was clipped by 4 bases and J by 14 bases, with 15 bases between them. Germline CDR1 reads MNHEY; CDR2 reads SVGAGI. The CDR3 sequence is CASSSPLGQALHF. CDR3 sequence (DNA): TGTGCCAGCAGTTCCCCTTTAGGGCAGGCCCTCCACTTT.

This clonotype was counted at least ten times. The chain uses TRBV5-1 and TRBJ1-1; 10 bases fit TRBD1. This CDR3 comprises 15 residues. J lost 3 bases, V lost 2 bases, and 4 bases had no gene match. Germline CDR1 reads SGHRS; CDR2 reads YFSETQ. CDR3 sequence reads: CASSFWDRGDTEAFF. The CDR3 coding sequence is TGCGCCAGCAGCTTCTGGGACAGGGGCGACACTGAAGCTTTCTTT.

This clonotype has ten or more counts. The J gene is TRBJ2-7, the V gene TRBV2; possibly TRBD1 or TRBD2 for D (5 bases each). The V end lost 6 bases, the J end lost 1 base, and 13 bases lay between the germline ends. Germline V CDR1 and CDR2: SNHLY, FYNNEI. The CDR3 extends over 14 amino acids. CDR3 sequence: CASSVRDGSYEQYF. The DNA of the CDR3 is TGTGCCAGCAGCGTAAGGGACGGTTCCTACGAGCAGTACTTC.

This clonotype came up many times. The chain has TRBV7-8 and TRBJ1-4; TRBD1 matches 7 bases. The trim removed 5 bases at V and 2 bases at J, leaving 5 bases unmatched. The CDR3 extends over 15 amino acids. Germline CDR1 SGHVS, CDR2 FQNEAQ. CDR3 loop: CASSPKTGTNEKLFF. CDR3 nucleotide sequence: TGTGCCAGCAGCCCGAAGACAGGGACTAATGAAAAACTGTTTTTT. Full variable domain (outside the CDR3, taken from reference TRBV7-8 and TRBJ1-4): GAGVSQSPRYKVAKRGQDVALRCDPISGHVSLFWYQQALGQGPEFLTYFQNEAQLDKSGLPSDRFFAERPEGSVSTLKIQRTQQEDSAVYLCASSPKTGTNEKLFFGSGTQLSVL.

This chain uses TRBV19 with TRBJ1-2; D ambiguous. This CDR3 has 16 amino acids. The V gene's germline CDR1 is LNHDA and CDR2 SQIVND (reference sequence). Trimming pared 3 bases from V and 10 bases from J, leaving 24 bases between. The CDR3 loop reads CASSIAAGKLFPDYTF. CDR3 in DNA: TGTGCCAGTAGTATTGCGGCCGGGAAACTTTTCCCAGACTACACCTTC. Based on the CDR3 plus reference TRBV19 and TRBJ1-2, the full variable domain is DGGITQSPKYLFRKEGQNVTLSCEQNLNHDAMYWYRQDPGQGLRLIYYSQIVNDFQKGDIAEGYSVSREKKESFPLTVTSAQKNPTAFYLCASSIAAGKLFPDYTFGSGTRLTVV.

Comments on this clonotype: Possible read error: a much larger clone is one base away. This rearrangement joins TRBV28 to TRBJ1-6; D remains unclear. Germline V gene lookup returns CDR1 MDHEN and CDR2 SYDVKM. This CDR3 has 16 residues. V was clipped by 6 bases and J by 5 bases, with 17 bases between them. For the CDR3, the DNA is TGTGCCAGCAGACCCGTCGGGTCGGGTGATAATTCACCCCTCCACTTT. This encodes CASRPVGSGDNSPLHF.

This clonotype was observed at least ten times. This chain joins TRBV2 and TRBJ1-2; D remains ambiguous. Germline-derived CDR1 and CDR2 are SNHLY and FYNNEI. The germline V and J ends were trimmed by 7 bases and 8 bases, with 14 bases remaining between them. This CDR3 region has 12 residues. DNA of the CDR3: TGTGCCAGCAACCGTCCGGGCGGAGGCTACACCTTC. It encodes CASNRPGGGYTF.

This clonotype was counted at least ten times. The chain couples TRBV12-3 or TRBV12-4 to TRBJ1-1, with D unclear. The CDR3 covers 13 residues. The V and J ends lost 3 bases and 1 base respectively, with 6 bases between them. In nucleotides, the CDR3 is TGTGCCAGCAGTTTTATCACGAACACTGAAGCTTTCTTT. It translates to CASSFITNTEAFF.

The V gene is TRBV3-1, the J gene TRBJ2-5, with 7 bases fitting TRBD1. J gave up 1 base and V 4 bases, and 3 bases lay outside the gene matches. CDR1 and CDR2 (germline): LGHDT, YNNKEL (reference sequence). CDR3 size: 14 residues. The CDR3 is CASSRGQIQETQYF. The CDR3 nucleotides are TGTGCCAGCAGCCGGGGACAGATCCAAGAGACCCAGTACTTC.

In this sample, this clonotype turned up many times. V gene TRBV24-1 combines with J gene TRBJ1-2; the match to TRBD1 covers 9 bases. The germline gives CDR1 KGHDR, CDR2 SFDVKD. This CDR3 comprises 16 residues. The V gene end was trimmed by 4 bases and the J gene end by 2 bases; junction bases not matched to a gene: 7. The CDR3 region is CATSDPGTGPNYGYTF. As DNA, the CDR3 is TGTGCCACCAGTGACCCCGGGACAGGGCCGAACTATGGCTACACCTTC.

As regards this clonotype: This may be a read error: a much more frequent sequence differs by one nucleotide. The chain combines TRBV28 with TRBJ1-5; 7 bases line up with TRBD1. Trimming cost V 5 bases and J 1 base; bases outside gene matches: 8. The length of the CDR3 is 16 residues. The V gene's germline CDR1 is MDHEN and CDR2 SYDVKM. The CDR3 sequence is CASSDPKTGSNQPQHF. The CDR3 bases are TGTGCCAGCAGTGACCCCAAGACAGGGAGCAATCAGCCCCAGCATTTT.

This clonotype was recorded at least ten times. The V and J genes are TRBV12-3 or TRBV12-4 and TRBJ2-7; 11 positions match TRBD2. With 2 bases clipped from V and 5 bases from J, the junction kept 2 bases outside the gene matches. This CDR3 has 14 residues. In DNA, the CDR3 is TGTGCCAGCAGTTTATTACTAGCGGGGGACGAGCAGTACTTC. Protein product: CASSLLLAGDEQYF.

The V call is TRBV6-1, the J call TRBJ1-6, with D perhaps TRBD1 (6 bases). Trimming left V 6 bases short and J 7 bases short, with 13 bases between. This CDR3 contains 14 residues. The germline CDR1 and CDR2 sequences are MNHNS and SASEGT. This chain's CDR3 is CASSPQGFNSPLHF. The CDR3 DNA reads TGTGCCAGCAGCCCGCAGGGGTTCAATTCACCCCTCCACTTT.

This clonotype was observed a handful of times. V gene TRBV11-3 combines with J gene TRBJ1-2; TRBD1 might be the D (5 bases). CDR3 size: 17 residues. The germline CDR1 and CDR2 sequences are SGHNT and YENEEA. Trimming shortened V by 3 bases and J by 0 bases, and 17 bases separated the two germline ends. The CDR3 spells CASSLARAGNPNYGYTF. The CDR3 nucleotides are TGTGCCAGCAGCTTGGCTCGGGCAGGGAATCCTAACTATGGCTACACCTTC.

As DNA, the CDR3 is TGTGCCAGCAGCCACCCGACAGGGCCTTACTACAATGAGCAGTTCTTC. Protein product: CASSHPTGPYYNEQFF. V usage is TRBV3-1 and J usage is TRBJ2-1, with 7 bases aligning to TRBD1. The V gene's germline CDR1 is LGHDT and CDR2 YNNKEL (reference sequence). The CDR3 runs 16 residues. J was trimmed by 3 bases and V by 3 bases; bases with no gene match: 8.

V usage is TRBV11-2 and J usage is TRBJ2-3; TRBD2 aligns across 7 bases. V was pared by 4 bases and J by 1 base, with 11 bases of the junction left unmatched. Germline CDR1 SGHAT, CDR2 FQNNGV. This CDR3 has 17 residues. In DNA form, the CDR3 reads TGTGCCAGCAGCTGGACCGCTAGCGCGGGGGGCACAGATACGCAGTATTTT. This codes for CASSWTASAGGTDTQYF.

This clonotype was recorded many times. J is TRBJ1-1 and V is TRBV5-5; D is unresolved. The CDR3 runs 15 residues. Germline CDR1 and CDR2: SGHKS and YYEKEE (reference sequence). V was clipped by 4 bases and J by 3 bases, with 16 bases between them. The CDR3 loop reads CASSLGPLWDTEAFF. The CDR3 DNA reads TGTGCCAGCAGCCTCGGACCGCTCTGGGACACTGAAGCTTTCTTT. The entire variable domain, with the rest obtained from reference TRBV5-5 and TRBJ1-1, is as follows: DAGVTQSPTHLIKTRGQQVTLRCSPISGHKSVSWYQQVLGQGPQFIFQYYEKEERGRGNFPDRFSARQFPNYSSELNVNALLLGDSALYLCASSLGPLWDTEAFFGQGTRLTVV.

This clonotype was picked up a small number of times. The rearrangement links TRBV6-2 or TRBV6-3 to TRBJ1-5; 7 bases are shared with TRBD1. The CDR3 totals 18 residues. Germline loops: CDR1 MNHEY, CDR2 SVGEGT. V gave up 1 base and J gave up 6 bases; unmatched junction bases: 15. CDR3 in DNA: TGTGCCAGCAGTTACTTGCGGGGGACGGACAGGAACTCTCAGCCCCAGCATTTT. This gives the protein CASSYLRGTDRNSQPQHF.

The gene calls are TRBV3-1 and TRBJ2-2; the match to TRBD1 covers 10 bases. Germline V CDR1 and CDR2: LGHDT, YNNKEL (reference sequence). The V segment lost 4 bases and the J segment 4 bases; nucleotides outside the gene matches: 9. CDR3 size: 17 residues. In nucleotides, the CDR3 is TGTGCCAGCAGCCCCAGACCGGGACAGGGGACCACCGGGGAGCTGTTTTTT. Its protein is CASSPRPGQGTTGELFF.

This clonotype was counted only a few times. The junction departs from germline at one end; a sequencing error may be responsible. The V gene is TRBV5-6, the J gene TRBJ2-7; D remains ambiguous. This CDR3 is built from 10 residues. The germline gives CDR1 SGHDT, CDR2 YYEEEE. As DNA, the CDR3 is TGTGCCAGCAGCTTGTTCGCGGTCCCCTTC. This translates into CASSLFAVPF. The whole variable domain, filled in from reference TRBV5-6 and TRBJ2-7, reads DAGVTQSPTHLIKTRGQQVTLRCSPKSGHDTVSWYQQALGQGPQFIFQYYEEEERQRGNFPDRFSGHQFPNYSSELNVNALLLGDSALYLCASSLFAVPFGPGTRLTVT.

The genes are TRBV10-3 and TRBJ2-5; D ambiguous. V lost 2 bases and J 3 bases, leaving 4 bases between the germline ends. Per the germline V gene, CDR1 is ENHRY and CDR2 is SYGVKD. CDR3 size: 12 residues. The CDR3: CAISETEETQYF. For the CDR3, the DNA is TGTGCCATCAGTGAGACCGAAGAGACCCAGTACTTC.

The CDR3 spells CATSAGRTRSYEQYF. DNA of the CDR3: TGTGCCACCAGTGCCGGCAGGACTCGCTCCTACGAGCAGTACTTC. The gene calls are TRBV24-1 and TRBJ2-7; a weak D match, TRBD2 (5 bases). The CDR3 is 15 residues long. Trimming shortened V by 5 bases and J by 0 bases, and 13 bases separated the two germline ends. Germline V gene sequence: CDR1 KGHDR, CDR2 SFDVKD.

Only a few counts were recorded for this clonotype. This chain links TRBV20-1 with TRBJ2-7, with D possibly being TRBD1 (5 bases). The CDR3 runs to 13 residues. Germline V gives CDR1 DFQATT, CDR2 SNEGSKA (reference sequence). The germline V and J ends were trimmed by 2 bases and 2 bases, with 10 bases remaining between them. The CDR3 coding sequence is TGCAGTGCTAGACAGGGTAATACCTACGAGCAGTACTTC. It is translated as CSARQGNTYEQYF.